This T cell receptor (beta chain) was sequenced in a study of blood T cell repertoires in COVID-19. Study-level background: Samples taken during acute and convalescent COVID-19 were collected in the United States, Italy and Spain.

Germline V CDR1 and CDR2: MNHNY, SVGAGI (reference sequence). The V gene end was trimmed by 7 bases and the J gene end by 3 bases; junction bases not matched to a gene: 8. This CDR3 has 15 amino acids. The protocol was immunoSEQ multiplex PCR, while the TCRdb copy is restricted to in-frame clones and leaves out a portion. In the table there are around 260,000 clones, around 90% of which are singletons. The clonotype originates from a woman aged 25-40 years who had recovered from COVID-19. The chain couples TRBV6-6 to TRBJ1-3; 8 bases fit TRBD1. The sequencing input was PBMCs or T cells enriched from blood (not recorded which). The CDR3: CASITRQGIGNTIYF. CDR3 in DNA: TGTGCCAGCATCACCCGACAGGGGATTGGAAACACCATATATTTT.